What follows is one T cell receptor beta chain and its context. Its antigen remains unidentified. No much larger clone exists at a distance of one base, and base qualities are not known. This entry belongs to a study of T cell responses to AZD1222 COVID-19 vaccine (dated by TCRdb to the early 2020s). Looking at the study overall: AZD1222 recipients given second doses at about 4 weeks or at about 12 weeks were pooled, since spike-specific TCR depth and breadth were not found to differ between the two schedules. A total of approximately 240 trial participants underwent TCR sequencing, of whom 207 received two doses of AZD1222 and around 25 received two doses of the MenACWY control vaccine. Trial participants were enrolled by age into subgroups of 18-55, 56-69 and 70-plus years, and 148, 28 and 57 TCR-sequenced participants, respectively, were included in these subgroups. What the work shows at the level of the full study, not this receptor alone: After two AZD1222 doses, both the breadth and the depth of spike-specific TCRs were significantly higher than at day 0 and than in MenACWY recipients. The whole spike protein was spanned by vaccine-associated CD4 TCRs, and dominant responses were seen in regions 160-218 and 743-854. Most participants were white British and females outnumbered males, and the authors suggested that clonal diversity may have been underestimated. Because no day 14 peak-response samples were available, repertoires were characterized only after the peak T cell response. Only five or six AZD1222 recipients were SARS-CoV-2 seropositive at baseline, limiting conclusions about previously exposed vaccinees. In the small 56-69-year group, the increase in depth fell short of significance, most likely because of low power. Reportedly, almost half of the unique spike-specific TCRs recognized epitopes lying outside the regions that are mutated in the B.1.351 and B.1.1.7 variants.

The CDR3 regions of human TCRbeta chains were analyzed by immunosequencing. Under the source paper's analysis protocol: Repertoire TCRs were checked for matches against a reference library of SARS-CoV-2-specific TCRs that had been generated using the MIRA antigen-specificity platform. Breadth meant the fraction of unique TCRs that were SARS-CoV-2-associated, whereas depth meant the fraction of total T cells that were SARS-CoV-2-associated. Using the MIRA data, each spike-specific TCR was assigned both to the spike region to which the TCR was reactive and to a CD4 or CD8 class. Log10-transformed breadth and depth values were compared by one-way ANOVA with Sidak's multiple comparisons tests. What TCRdb holds here is the immuneACCESS table cut down to in-frame rearrangements. Part of the clones is not present; checked against another copy, under half of the missing clones reflect an unresolved V gene, and the others are unexplained. That table is the source of V, J and clone size, and D and trimming were worked out from the DNA. The sample table lists about 130,000 clones, approximately 85% of them with a count of one. Roughly 8% of the sample is in the top ten clones.

The CDR3 contains 16 residues, cysteine and phenylalanine counted. Only CDR3 DNA remains: 48 bases, in frame from the first base. Via the germline V gene, CDR1 is ENHRY and CDR2 SYGVKD. V is pruned by 6 bases and J by 3 bases, leaving 9 bases of the junction without a gene match. The sample's time point label is to be understood as: baseline before first vaccination. The vaccinee samples were drawn from two UK trials, COV001 and COV002, one of which was a single-blind randomized controlled phase 2/3 trial testing AZD1222 (ChAdOx1 nCoV-19) in healthy adults. Trial participant PBMC samples were collected at day 0 and day 28 after the second dose for TCRbeta chain sequencing.

The sequences come from peripheral blood, collected on day 0 of AZD1222 vaccination. The chain couples TRBV10-3 to TRBJ2-3; 10 bases in the junction line up with TRBD2. This TCR was sampled from an adult in good health. The CDR3 loop reads CAISKQRGGQTDTQYF. The nucleotide sequence is given as TGTGCCATCAGCAAACAGCGGGGGGGTCAGACAGATACGCAGTATTTT.